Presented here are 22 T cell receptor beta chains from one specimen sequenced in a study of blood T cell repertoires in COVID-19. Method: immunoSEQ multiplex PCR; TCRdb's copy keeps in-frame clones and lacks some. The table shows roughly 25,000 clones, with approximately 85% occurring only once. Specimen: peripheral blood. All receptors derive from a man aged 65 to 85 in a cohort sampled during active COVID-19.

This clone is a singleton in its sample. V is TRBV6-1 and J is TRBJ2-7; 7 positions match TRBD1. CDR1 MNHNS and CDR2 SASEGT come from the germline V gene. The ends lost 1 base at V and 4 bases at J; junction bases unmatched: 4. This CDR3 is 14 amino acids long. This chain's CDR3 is CASSEDRGLYEQYF. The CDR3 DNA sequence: TGTGCCAGCAGTGAAGACAGGGGCCTATACGAGCAGTACTTC.

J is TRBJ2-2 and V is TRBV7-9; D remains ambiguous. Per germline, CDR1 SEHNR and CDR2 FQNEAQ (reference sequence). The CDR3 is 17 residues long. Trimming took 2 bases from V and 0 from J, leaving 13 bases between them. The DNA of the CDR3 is TGTGCCAGCAGCTTATGGTCTGTGTCGGCGAACACCGGGGAGCTGTTTTTT. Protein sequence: CASSLWSVSANTGELFF.

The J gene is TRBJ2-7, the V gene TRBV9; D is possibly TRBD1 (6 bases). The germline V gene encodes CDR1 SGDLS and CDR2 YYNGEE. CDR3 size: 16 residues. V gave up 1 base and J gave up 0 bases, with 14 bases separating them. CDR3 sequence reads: CASSVSPGTSSYEQYF. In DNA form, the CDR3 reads TGTGCCAGCAGCGTATCCCCCGGGACATCCTCCTACGAGCAGTACTTC. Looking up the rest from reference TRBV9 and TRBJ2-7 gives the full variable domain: DSGVTQTPKHLITATGQRVTLRCSPRSGDLSVYWYQQSLDQGLQFLIQYYNGEERAKGNILERFSAQQFPDLHSELNLSSLELGDSALYFCASSVSPGTSSYEQYFGPGTRLTVT.

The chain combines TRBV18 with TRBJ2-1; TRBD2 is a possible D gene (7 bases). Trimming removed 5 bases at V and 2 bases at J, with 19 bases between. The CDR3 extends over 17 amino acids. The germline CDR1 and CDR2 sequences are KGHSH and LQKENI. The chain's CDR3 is CASSKGGARETYNEQFF. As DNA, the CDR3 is TGTGCCAGCTCAAAGGGGGGGGCCCGGGAAACCTACAATGAGCAGTTCTTC.

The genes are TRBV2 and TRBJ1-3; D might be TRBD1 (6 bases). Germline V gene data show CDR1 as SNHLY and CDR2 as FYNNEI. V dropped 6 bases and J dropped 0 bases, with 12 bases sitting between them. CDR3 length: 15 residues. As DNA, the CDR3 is TGTGCCAGCAGAGGGGGGGCGAGCTCTGGAAACACCATATATTTT. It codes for CASRGGASSGNTIYF.

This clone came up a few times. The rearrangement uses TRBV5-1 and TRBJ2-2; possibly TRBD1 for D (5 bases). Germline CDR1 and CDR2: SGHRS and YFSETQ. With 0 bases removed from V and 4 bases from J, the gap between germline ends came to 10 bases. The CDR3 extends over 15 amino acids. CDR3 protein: CASSLVGAPTGELFF. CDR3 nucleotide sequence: TGCGCCAGCAGCTTGGTAGGGGCGCCCACCGGGGAGCTGTTTTTT.

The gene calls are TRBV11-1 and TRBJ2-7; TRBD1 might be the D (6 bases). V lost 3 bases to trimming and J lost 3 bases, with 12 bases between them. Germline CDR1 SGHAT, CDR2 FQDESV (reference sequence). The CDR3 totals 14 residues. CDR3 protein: CASSLGQLSYEQYF. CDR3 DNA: TGTGCCAGCAGCTTGGGACAACTAAGCTACGAGCAGTACTTC.

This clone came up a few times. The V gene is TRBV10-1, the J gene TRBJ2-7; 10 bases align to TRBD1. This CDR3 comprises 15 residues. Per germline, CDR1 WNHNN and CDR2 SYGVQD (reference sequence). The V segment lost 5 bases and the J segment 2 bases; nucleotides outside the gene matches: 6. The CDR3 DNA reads TGCGCCAGCAGTACCGGACAGGGGGGGACCTACGAGCAGTACTTC. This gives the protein CASSTGQGGTYEQYF.

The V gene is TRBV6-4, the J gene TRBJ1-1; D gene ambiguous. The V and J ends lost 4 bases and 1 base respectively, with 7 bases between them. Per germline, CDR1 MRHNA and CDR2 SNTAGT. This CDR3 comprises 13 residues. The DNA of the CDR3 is TGTGCCAGCAGTGTACAGCAGAACACTGAAGCTTTCTTT. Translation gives CASSVQQNTEAFF.

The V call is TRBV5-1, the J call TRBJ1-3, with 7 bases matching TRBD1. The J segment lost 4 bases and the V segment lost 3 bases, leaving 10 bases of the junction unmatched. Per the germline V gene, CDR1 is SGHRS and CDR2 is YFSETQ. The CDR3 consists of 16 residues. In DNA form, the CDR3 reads TGCGCCAGCAGCTCCATTGACAGGGCGGGAGGAAACACCATATATTTT. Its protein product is CASSSIDRAGGNTIYF.

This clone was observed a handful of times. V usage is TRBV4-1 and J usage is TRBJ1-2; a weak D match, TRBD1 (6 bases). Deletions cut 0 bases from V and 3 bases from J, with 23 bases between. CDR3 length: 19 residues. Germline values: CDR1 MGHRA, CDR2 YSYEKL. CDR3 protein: CASSQEFGAAGRGYYGYTF. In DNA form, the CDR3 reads TGCGCCAGCAGCCAAGAATTTGGAGCCGCGGGCAGGGGCTACTATGGCTACACCTTC.

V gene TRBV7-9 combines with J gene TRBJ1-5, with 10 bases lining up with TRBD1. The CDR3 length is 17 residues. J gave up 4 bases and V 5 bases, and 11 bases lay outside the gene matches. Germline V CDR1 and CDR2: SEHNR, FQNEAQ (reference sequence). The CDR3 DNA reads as TGTGCCAGCAGCCTTGGCGGTGGGACAGGGGTGAATCAGCCCCAGCATTTT. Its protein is CASSLGGGTGVNQPQHF.

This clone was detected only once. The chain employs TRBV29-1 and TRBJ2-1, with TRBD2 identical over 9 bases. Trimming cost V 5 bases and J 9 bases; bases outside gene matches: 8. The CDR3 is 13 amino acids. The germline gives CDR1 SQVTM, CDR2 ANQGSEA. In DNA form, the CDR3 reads TGCAGCGTTCGGGCTAGCGGGAAGGGTGAGCAGTTCTTC. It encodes CSVRASGKGEQFF.

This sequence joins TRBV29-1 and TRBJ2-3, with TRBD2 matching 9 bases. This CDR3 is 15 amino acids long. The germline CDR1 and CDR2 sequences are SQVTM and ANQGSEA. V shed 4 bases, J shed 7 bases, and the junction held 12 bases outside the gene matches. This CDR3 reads CSVAPPASGAHTQYF. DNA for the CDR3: TGCAGCGTTGCCCCCCCCGCTAGCGGGGCCCATACGCAGTATTTT.

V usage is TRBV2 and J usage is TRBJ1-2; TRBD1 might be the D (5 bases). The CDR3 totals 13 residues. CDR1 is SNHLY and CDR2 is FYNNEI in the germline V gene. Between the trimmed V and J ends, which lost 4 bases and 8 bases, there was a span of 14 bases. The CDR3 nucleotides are TGTGCCAGCAGTGTATTGGGGGGACGCGGCTACACCTTC. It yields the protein CASSVLGGRGYTF.

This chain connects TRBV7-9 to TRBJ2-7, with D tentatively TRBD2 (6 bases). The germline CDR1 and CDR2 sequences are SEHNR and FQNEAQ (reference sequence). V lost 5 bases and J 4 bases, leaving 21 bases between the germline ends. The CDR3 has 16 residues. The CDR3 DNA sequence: TGTGCCAGCAGCGCCCCGCCCCTGCGGGGAGATTACGAGCAGTACTTC. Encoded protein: CASSAPPLRGDYEQYF.

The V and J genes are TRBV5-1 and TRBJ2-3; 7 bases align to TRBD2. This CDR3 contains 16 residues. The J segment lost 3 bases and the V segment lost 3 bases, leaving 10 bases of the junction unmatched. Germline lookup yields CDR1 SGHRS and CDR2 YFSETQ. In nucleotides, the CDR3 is TGCGCCAGCAGCTCAGGAAGTCTAGCGGTGACAGATACGCAGTATTTT. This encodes CASSSGSLAVTDTQYF.

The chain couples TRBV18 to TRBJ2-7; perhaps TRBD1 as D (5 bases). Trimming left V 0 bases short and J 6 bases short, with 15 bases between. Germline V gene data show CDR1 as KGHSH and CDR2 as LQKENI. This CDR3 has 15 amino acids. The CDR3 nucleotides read TGTGCCAGCTCACCACCGGCCAGGGTAACAGGCGAGCAGTACTTC. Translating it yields CASSPPARVTGEQYF.

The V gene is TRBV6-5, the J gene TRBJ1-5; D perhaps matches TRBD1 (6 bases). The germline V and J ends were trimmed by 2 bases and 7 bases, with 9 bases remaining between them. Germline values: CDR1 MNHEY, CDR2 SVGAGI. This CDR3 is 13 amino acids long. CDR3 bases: TGTGCCAGCAGTTACAACAGGGTACAGCCCCAGCATTTT. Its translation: CASSYNRVQPQHF.

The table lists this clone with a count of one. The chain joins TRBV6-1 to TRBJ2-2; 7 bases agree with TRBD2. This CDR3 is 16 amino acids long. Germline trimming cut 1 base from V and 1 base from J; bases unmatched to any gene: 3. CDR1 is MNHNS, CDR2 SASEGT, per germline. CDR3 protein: CASSEVAGVNTGELFF. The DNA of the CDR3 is TGTGCCAGCAGTGAAGTGGCGGGGGTGAACACCGGGGAGCTGTTTTTT.

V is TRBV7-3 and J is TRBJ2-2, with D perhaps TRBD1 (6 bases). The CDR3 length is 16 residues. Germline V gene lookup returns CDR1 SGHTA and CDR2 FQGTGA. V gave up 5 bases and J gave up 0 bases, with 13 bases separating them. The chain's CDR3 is CASSLQGTTNTGELFF. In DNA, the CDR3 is TGTGCCAGCAGCCTACAGGGCACTACGAACACCGGGGAGCTGTTTTTT.

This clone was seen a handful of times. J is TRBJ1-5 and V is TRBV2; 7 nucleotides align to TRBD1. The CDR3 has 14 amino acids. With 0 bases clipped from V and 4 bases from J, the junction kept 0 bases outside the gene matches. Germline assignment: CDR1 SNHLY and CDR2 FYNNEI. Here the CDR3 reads CASSEARGNQPQHF. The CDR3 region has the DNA TGTGCCAGCAGTGAAGCCAGGGGGAATCAGCCCCAGCATTTT.